These 10 T cell receptor beta chains share one sample of origin, sequenced in a study of T-cell reconstitution after alpha-beta-depleted transplantation in children. Unique molecular identifiers were used to barcode this TCRbeta library. TCRdb passed the PCR reads through MiXCR, listing each CDR3 protein once. The repertoire holds almost 500,000 distinct CDR3 sequences, with roughly an eighth as singletons. The specimen comprised PBMCs from the stem cell graft donor, sampled from the stem cell graft. The source is a human donor who donated a stem cell graft to a child with combined immunodeficiency.

The gene calls are TRBV10-3 and TRBJ2-7; TRBD1 aligns across 7 bases. The CDR3 length is 17 residues. The J segment lost 1 base and the V segment lost 0 bases, leaving 9 bases of the junction unmatched. Per germline, CDR1 ENHRY and CDR2 SYGVKD. This CDR3 is CAISESIWETGSYEQYF. The DNA for the CDR3 is TGTGCCATCAGTGAGTCGATTTGGGAGACAGGGTCCTACGAGCAGTACTTC.

The chain joins TRBV5-5 to TRBJ2-5; 7 bases line up with TRBD2. Trimming removed 3 bases from V and 5 bases from J; junction bases left unmatched: 7. The length of the CDR3 is 14 residues. From germline, CDR1 is SGHKS and CDR2 YYEKEE (reference sequence). CDR3 region: CASSSPRGDETQYF. The CDR3 DNA follows: TGTGCCAGCAGCTCCCCTCGGGGGGATGAGACCCAGTACTTC.

J is TRBJ2-2 and V is TRBV15; D possibly corresponds to TRBD2 (6 bases). CDR1 is LNHNV and CDR2 is YYDKDF in the germline V gene (reference sequence). Trimming cost V 6 bases and J 2 bases, with 10 bases left between them. The CDR3 has 14 residues. The CDR3 spells CATRGTSNTGELFF. CDR3 in DNA: TGTGCCACCAGGGGGACTTCTAACACCGGGGAGCTGTTTTTT.

CDR3: CASSLGYFGQMNTEAFF. CDR3 DNA sequence: TGTGCCAGCAGTTTAGGGTACTTCGGACAAATGAACACTGAAGCTTTCTTT. The chain uses TRBV28 and TRBJ1-1, with D tentatively TRBD1 (5 bases). Between the trimmed V and J ends, which lost 2 bases and 0 bases, there was a span of 16 bases. Germline-derived CDR1 and CDR2 are MDHEN and SYDVKM. The CDR3 consists of 17 residues.

This clonotype was seen at least ten times. The gene calls are TRBV7-6 and TRBJ1-6, with TRBD1 identical over 9 bases. The germline gives CDR1 SGHVS, CDR2 FNYEAQ. V was pared by 3 bases and J by 7 bases, with 4 bases of the junction left unmatched. There are 15 residues in the CDR3. In DNA form, the CDR3 reads TGTGCCAGCAGCTTGTCCGGGACAGGGAATTCACCCCTCCACTTT. This codes for CASSLSGTGNSPLHF.

This clonotype was seen a few times. V is TRBV4-3 and J is TRBJ2-3, with D possibly TRBD1 on 5 matching bases. Trimming shortened V by 0 bases and J by 2 bases, and 12 bases separated the two germline ends. Germline V gene data show CDR1 as LGHNA and CDR2 as YSLEER. CDR3 size: 16 residues. The CDR3 nucleotides are TGCGCCAGCAGCCAAGATGGTGACAGCTCCACAGATACGCAGTATTTT. The encoded protein is CASSQDGDSSTDTQYF.

This clonotype was counted at least ten times. The chain joins TRBV20-1 to TRBJ2-7, with D unclear. V was trimmed by 6 bases and J by 6 bases, leaving 24 bases between them. CDR3 length: 15 amino acids. Germline V gives CDR1 DFQATT, CDR2 SNEGSKA (reference sequence). DNA for the CDR3: TGCAGTGCATCGTCCTCGCCAGTATTAGGCTTCGAGCAGTACTTC. Protein: CSASSSPVLGFEQYF.

This clonotype was recorded at least ten times. The chain recombines TRBV12-3 or TRBV12-4 with TRBJ1-1, with D perhaps TRBD1 (6 bases). The CDR3 is 14 residues long. The V gene lost 6 bases and the J gene lost 5 bases, with 16 bases spanning the gap. CDR3 in amino acids: CASSSGTGNTEAFF. The CDR3 bases are TGTGCCAGCAGCTCAGGTACAGGGAATACTGAAGCTTTCTTT.

This clonotype occurred many times. The chain links TRBV4-2 to TRBJ2-3, with 11 nucleotides matching TRBD2. CDR3 size: 19 residues. Germline trimming cut 4 bases from V and 6 bases from J; bases unmatched to any gene: 18. Per the germline V gene, CDR1 is LGHNA and CDR2 is YNFKEQ. The CDR3 spells CASSRGPPIAGGPYDTQYF. CDR3 bases: TGTGCCAGCAGCCGGGGGCCCCCTATAGCGGGGGGGCCATATGATACGCAGTATTTT.

In this sample, this clonotype turned up many times. This rearrangement joins TRBV7-3 to TRBJ1-1; tentatively, D is TRBD1 (5 bases). Per the germline V gene, CDR1 is SGHTA and CDR2 is FQGTGA. The CDR3 spans 14 residues. V lost 2 bases and J 4 bases, leaving 11 bases between the germline ends. The CDR3 reads CASSLQRGSTEAFF. The CDR3 nucleotides are TGTGCCAGCAGCTTACAAAGGGGCTCCACTGAAGCTTTCTTT.